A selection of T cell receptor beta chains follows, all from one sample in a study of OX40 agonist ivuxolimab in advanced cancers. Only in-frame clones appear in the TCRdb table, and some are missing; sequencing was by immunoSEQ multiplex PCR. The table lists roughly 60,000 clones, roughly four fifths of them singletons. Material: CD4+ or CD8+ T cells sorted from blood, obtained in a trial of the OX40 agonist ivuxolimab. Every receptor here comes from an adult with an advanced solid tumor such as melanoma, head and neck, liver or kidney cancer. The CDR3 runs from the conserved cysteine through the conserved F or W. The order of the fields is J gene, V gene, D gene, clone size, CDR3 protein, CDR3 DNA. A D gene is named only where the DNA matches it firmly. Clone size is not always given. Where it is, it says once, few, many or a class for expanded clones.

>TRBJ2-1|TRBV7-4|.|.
CASSLGRDSSYNEQFF
TGTGCCAGCAGCTTAGGGCGGGATAGCTCCTACAATGAGCAGTTCTTC
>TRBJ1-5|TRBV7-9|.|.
CASSFAWEGQPQHF
TGTGCCAGCAGCTTTGCCTGGGAAGGGCAGCCCCAGCATTTT
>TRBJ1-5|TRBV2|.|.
CASSESRVGNQPQHF
TGTGCCAGCAGTGAGAGCAGGGTCGGCAATCAGCCCCAGCATTTT
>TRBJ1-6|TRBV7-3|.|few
CASSALRVSPLHF
TGTGCCAGCAGCGCACTCAGGGTTTCACCCCTCCACTTT
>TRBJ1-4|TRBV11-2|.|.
CASSLVSTLFF
TGTGCCAGCAGCTTAGTTAGTACACTGTTTTTT
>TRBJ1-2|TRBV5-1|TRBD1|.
CASSSIMDREVDYGYTF
TGCGCCAGCAGCTCTATAATGGACAGGGAGGTCGACTATGGCTACACCTTC
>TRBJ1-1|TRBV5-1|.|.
CASSLFVGVLGGTEAFF
TGCGCCAGCAGCTTGTTTGTTGGCGTCTTGGGAGGTACTGAAGCTTTCTTT
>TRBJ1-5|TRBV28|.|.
CASSLLGQPQHF
TGTGCCAGCAGTTTATTAGGTCAGCCCCAGCATTTT
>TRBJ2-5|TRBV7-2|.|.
CASSVSGTTETQYF
TGTGCCAGCAGCGTCTCCGGGACAACGGAGACCCAGTACTTC
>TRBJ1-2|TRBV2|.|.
CASSVRGNYGYTF
TGTGCCAGCAGTGTGAGAGGGAACTATGGCTACACCTTC
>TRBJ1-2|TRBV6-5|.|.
CASSFQAGGGYTF
TGTGCCAGCAGTTTTCAGGCGGGCGGGGGCTACACCTTC
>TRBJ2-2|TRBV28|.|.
CASSLRRTGELFF
TGTGCCAGCAGTTTGCGCCGGACCGGGGAGCTGTTTTTT
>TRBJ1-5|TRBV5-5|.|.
CASSLRGGYQPQHF
TGTGCCAGCAGCTTAAGGGGCGGCTATCAGCCCCAGCATTTT
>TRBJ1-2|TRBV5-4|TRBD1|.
CASSLLTQGAWGYTF
TGTGCCAGCAGCTTATTGACACAGGGGGCGTGGGGCTACACCTTC
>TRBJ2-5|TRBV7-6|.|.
CASSLAVGQQTQYF
TGTGCCAGCAGCTTAGCTGTTGGGCAGCAGACCCAGTACTTC
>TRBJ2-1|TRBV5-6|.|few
CASSLVFEGNEQFF
TGTGCCAGCAGCTTGGTATTTGAGGGCAATGAGCAGTTCTTC
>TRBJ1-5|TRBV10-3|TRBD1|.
CAIRGQGTTNVFYSNQPQHF
TGTGCCATCCGAGGACAGGGAACTACAAATGTCTTTTATAGCAATCAGCCCCAGCATTTT
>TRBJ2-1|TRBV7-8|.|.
CASSSERGNEQFF
TGTGCCAGCAGCTCGGAACGGGGTAACGAGCAGTTCTTC